This entry describes one T cell receptor (beta chain). Its antigen remains unknown. This sample is part of a study of cytomegalovirus exposure and HLA in healthy donors. Findings of the study overall: Among immune exposure information, only CMV serostatus was available. In a later analysis, a missense DCLRE1C variant was linked to TCR beta V- and J-gene trimming. Another analysis was done later, and it associated roughly 15,000 TCR beta sequences with HLA alleles at 0.05 false discovery rate.

This CDR3 spans 15 amino acids. The J segment lost 4 bases and the V segment lost 3 bases, leaving 1 base of the junction unmatched. CDR1 LNHDA and CDR2 SQIVND come from the germline V gene (reference sequence). Primers for the PCR totalled 60 Vbeta and 13 Jbeta. Method: immunoSEQ multiplex PCR; TCRdb's copy keeps in-frame clones and lacks some. The table includes under 200,000 clones, under 85% detected once. The J gene is TRBJ2-2, the V gene TRBV19, with TRBD1 identical over 11 bases. The specimen sequenced was PBMCs. The sequence came from a female donor in good health and CMV-seronegative. CDR3 residues: CASSIGTGGTGELFF. In DNA, the CDR3 is TGTGCCAGTAGTATCGGGACAGGGGGCACCGGGGAGCTGTTTTTT.